These T cell receptor beta chains were read from a single sample in a study of shared clonotypes between healthy human individuals. Profiling relied on immunoSEQ multiplex PCR, and the TCRdb table lists in-frame clones only, not all of them. The table records about 190,000 clones, approximately 60% of them present only once. Sequencing was done on a sample of memory CD4+ T cells sorted from blood. These TCRs come from a man younger than 40 in good health. Both conserved end residues are part of each CDR3. Each record gives: D gene, V gene, clone size, J gene, CDR3 DNA, CDR3 protein. The D gene is left open where the match is weak. Size is omitted from some rows. Given values are once, few, many or a class for expanded clones.

D: -
V: TRBV18
size: -
J: TRBJ1-1
DNA: TGTGCCAGCTCACCCAGGGAACCCCCTGAAGCTTTCTTT
CDR3: CASSPREPPEAFF

D: -
V: TRBV6-4
size: -
J: TRBJ2-3
DNA: TGTGCCAGCAGTGCGCTCGGGAGCGGGTCAGATACGCAGTATTTT
CDR3: CASSALGSGSDTQYF

D: -
V: TRBV11-2
size: -
J: TRBJ1-2
DNA: TGTGCCAGCAGCCCCGTCCGGGGCGCCCCGGGCGGCTACACCTTC
CDR3: CASSPVRGAPGGYTF

D: -
V: TRBV2
size: -
J: TRBJ2-7
DNA: TGTGCCAGCACCATTGGGTCAATCTCCTACGAGCAGTACTTC
CDR3: CASTIGSISYEQYF

D: TRBD1
V: TRBV19
size: -
J: TRBJ1-2
DNA: TGTGCCAGTAGTATAAGACAGGGGATGCGAGGCTACACCTTC
CDR3: CASSIRQGMRGYTF

D: -
V: TRBV5-8
size: many
J: TRBJ1-2
DNA: TGTGCCAGCAGCTTGGAGGATGTCTATGGCTACACCTTC
CDR3: CASSLEDVYGYTF

D: -
V: TRBV7-3
size: -
J: TRBJ2-2
DNA: TGTGCCAGCAGCTTTGGAAGAGGCACCGGGGAGCTGTTTTTT
CDR3: CASSFGRGTGELFF

D: -
V: TRBV5-1
size: once
J: TRBJ1-5
DNA: TGCGCCAGCAGCTTGGGGTCAAATGGCAATCAGCCCCAGCATTTT
CDR3: CASSLGSNGNQPQHF

D: TRBD1
V: TRBV27
size: -
J: TRBJ2-2
DNA: TGTGCCAGCAGTCGCGGGCTCCGGGACAGACGAGTTACGAACACCGGGGAGCTGTTTTTT
CDR3: CASSRGLRDRRVTNTGELFF

D: -
V: TRBV7-4
size: -
J: TRBJ2-6
DNA: TGTGCCAGCAGCTATCTTAACAGCTCACAAAGTCGGGCCAACGTCCTGACTTTC
CDR3: CASSYLNSSQSRANVLTF

D: -
V: TRBV11-1
size: -
J: TRBJ2-6
DNA: TGTGCCAGCAGCCCTGGGAGTTCTGGGGCCAACGTCCTGACTTTC
CDR3: CASSPGSSGANVLTF

D: -
V: TRBV19
size: -
J: TRBJ2-7
DNA: TGTGCCAGTAGTATAACTTGGTCTAGCTCCTACGAGCAGTACTTC
CDR3: CASSITWSSSYEQYF

D: TRBD2
V: TRBV19
size: -
J: TRBJ2-3
DNA: TGTGCCAGTAGTATGGCCCTAGCGGGAGGGGATACGCAGTATTTT
CDR3: CASSMALAGGDTQYF

D: TRBD1
V: TRBV27
size: -
J: TRBJ1-1
DNA: TGTGCCACCAGGGAGACAGGGGTCCACACTGAAGCTTTCTTT
CDR3: CATRETGVHTEAFF

D: TRBD2
V: TRBV5-1
size: -
J: TRBJ2-7
DNA: TGCGCCAGCAGCTTGGGTAGTAGCGGGAGTATCAACGAGCAGTACTTC
CDR3: CASSLGSSGSINEQYF

D: TRBD1
V: TRBV29-1
size: -
J: TRBJ2-7
DNA: TGCAGCGTCCTCCGGGACAGGAGCTCCTACGAGCAGTACTTC
CDR3: CSVLRDRSSYEQYF

D: -
V: TRBV10-3
size: once
J: TRBJ2-3
DNA: TGTGCCATCAGTGAGTCGGGAGATACGCAGTATTTT
CDR3: CAISESGDTQYF

D: -
V: TRBV10-2
size: few
J: TRBJ2-3
DNA: TGCGCCAGCAGTGTGTTGGGGGCGGGAGATACGCAGTATTTT
CDR3: CASSVLGAGDTQYF

D: TRBD1
V: TRBV18
size: -
J: TRBJ1-2
DNA: TGTGCCAGCTCACCGACACTACAGGGGGCAAGTTATGGCTACACCTTC
CDR3: CASSPTLQGASYGYTF

D: -
V: TRBV10-3
size: -
J: TRBJ1-1
DNA: TGTGCCATCAGTGAGTCCTTTCAGAGGGGGACTGAAGCTTTCTTT
CDR3: CAISESFQRGTEAFF

D: TRBD2
V: TRBV27
size: -
J: TRBJ2-5
DNA: TGTGCCAGCACTCCCGGGACTAGAGGGGAGACCCAGTACTTC
CDR3: CASTPGTRGETQYF

D: -
V: TRBV4-1
size: many
J: TRBJ2-3
DNA: TGCGCCAGCAGCCCGTTAGCGCTTGATACGCAGTATTTT
CDR3: CASSPLALDTQYF

D: TRBD2
V: TRBV5-4
size: few
J: TRBJ2-3
DNA: TGTGCCAGCAGCCCGCCGGGAAGCGGGAGGGAGACAGATACGCAGTATTTT
CDR3: CASSPPGSGRETDTQYF

D: TRBD2
V: TRBV5-6
size: -
J: TRBJ2-1
DNA: TGTGCCAGCAGCCGGCAAAGCGGGAAGTACAATGAGCAGTTCTTC
CDR3: CASSRQSGKYNEQFF

D: -
V: TRBV5-4
size: -
J: TRBJ2-1
DNA: TGTGCCAGCAGCGCACAGGGCAATGAGCAGTTCTTC
CDR3: CASSAQGNEQFF

D: TRBD2
V: TRBV5-4
size: -
J: TRBJ2-1
DNA: TGTGCCAGCAGCCGCGGACTAGCGGGAAGGGACAATGAGCAGTTCTTC
CDR3: CASSRGLAGRDNEQFF

D: -
V: TRBV5-5
size: -
J: TRBJ2-7
DNA: TGTGCCAGCAGCGAAGCGGGCCAGAACTCCTACGAGCAGTACTTC
CDR3: CASSEAGQNSYEQYF

D: -
V: TRBV2
size: -
J: TRBJ2-5
DNA: TGTGCCAGCAGTGAAGCGAGGGGCCCCCAAGAGACCCAGTACTTC
CDR3: CASSEARGPQETQYF

D: TRBD2
V: TRBV27
size: -
J: TRBJ2-7
DNA: TGTGCCAGCAGTTTGAGGGGCGGGAGGGCTTACCCCTACGAGCAGTACTTC
CDR3: CASSLRGGRAYPYEQYF

D: TRBD1
V: TRBV15
size: few
J: TRBJ2-5
DNA: TGTGCCACCAGCAGAGACCTTCGGGACAGGGTCGGTGGGACCCAGTACTTC
CDR3: CATSRDLRDRVGGTQYF

D: -
V: TRBV28
size: -
J: TRBJ1-2
DNA: TGTGCCAGCAGTTTATACAGGGCTTGGAGCTATGGCTACACCTTC
CDR3: CASSLYRAWSYGYTF

D: -
V: TRBV9
size: -
J: TRBJ2-1
DNA: TGTGCCAGCAGCAGAACCTCCTACAATGAGCAGTTCTTC
CDR3: CASSRTSYNEQFF

D: TRBD1
V: TRBV11-2
size: few
J: TRBJ1-2
DNA: TGTGCCAGCAGCGCCTGGTCAGGGGGCGGACGGGTCGGGTCATATGGCTACACCTTC
CDR3: CASSAWSGGGRVGSYGYTF

D: TRBD1
V: TRBV6-1
size: -
J: TRBJ1-1
DNA: TGTGCCAGCAAGGCGGCAGGGGGCTTGGCTGAAGCTTTCTTT
CDR3: CASKAAGGLAEAFF

D: -
V: TRBV9
size: -
J: TRBJ1-2
DNA: TGTGCCAGCAGCCCCCGGGACCGAACTAACTATGGCTACACCTTC
CDR3: CASSPRDRTNYGYTF

D: TRBD1
V: TRBV10-2
size: -
J: TRBJ2-3
DNA: TGCGCCAGCAGCCACATGGGACAGGGAGGCACAGATACGCAGTATTTT
CDR3: CASSHMGQGGTDTQYF

D: -
V: TRBV6-6
size: -
J: TRBJ1-4
DNA: TGTGCCAGCAGCTTTGACCGACTCGGCTATGAAAAACTGTTTTTT
CDR3: CASSFDRLGYEKLFF

D: -
V: TRBV6-5
size: -
J: TRBJ2-2
DNA: TGTGCCAGCAGCGGGTTTCACTCTCTGTCCGGGGAGCTGTTTTTT
CDR3: CASSGFHSLSGELFF

D: -
V: TRBV18
size: once
J: TRBJ2-2
DNA: TGTGCCAGCTCACCCCGAATGGGTCTCACCGGGGAGCTGTTTTTT
CDR3: CASSPRMGLTGELFF